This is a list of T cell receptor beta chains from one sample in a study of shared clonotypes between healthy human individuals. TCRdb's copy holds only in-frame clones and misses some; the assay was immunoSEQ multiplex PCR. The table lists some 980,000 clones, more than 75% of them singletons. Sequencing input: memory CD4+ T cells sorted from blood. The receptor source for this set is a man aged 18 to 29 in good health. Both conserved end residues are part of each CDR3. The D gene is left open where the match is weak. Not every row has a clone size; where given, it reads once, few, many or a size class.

DNA: TGTGCCTGGACCGACGACAGGGGAACTGAAGCTTTCTTT; CDR3: CAWTDDRGTEAFF; D: TRBD1; J: TRBJ1-1; length: 13; V: TRBV30; size: .
DNA: TGTGCCAGCAGCTTATCCCAATTAAGCTCCTACAATGAGCAGTTCTTC; CDR3: CASSLSQLSSYNEQFF; D: .; J: TRBJ2-1; length: 16; V: TRBV7-9; size: .
DNA: TGTGCCTGGAGTGGTGGACAGGGAGGCAATCAGCCCCAGCATTTT; CDR3: CAWSGGQGGNQPQHF; D: TRBD1; J: TRBJ1-5; length: 15; V: TRBV30; size: .
DNA: TGTGCCAGCAACGCGGGACACCCAAACACTGAAGCTTTCTTT; CDR3: CASNAGHPNTEAFF; D: .; J: TRBJ1-1; length: 14; V: TRBV9; size: .
DNA: TGCGCCAGCAGCTTACAGGGAAGTCCCTATAATTCACCCCTCCACTTT; CDR3: CASSLQGSPYNSPLHF; D: .; J: TRBJ1-6; length: 16; V: TRBV5-1; size: .
DNA: TGTGCCAGCAGGGACAGGGTTGGTGGCTACACCTTC; CDR3: CASRDRVGGYTF; D: TRBD1; J: TRBJ1-2; length: 12; V: TRBV25-1; size: .
DNA: TGTGCCAGCAGCCTAGGGGCGCGGGGGGGGACCACCTACGAGCAGTACTTC; CDR3: CASSLGARGGTTYEQYF; D: TRBD2; J: TRBJ2-7; length: 17; V: TRBV7-8; size: .
DNA: TGCGCCAGCAGCGACCACGGGGGGGCCGACACCGGGGAGCTGTTTTTT; CDR3: CASSDHGGADTGELFF; D: TRBD2; J: TRBJ2-2; length: 16; V: TRBV4-1; size: few
DNA: TGTGCCAGCAGTTTGTTGCGGACAACTGAAGCTTTCTTT; CDR3: CASSLLRTTEAFF; D: .; J: TRBJ1-1; length: 13; V: TRBV28; size: .
DNA: TGTGCCAGCAGGACAGACGGAAACTATAATTCACCCCTCCACTTT; CDR3: CASRTDGNYNSPLHF; D: .; J: TRBJ1-6; length: 15; V: TRBV2; size: many
DNA: TGCAGCGTAGGGACTAGCGGGAGTTTTGTAGAGACCCAGTACTTC; CDR3: CSVGTSGSFVETQYF; D: TRBD2; J: TRBJ2-5; length: 15; V: TRBV29-1; size: .
DNA: TGTGCCAGCAGTTACTCGCAGGGCCGCGGGTACAATGAGCAGTTCTTC; CDR3: CASSYSQGRGYNEQFF; D: .; J: TRBJ2-1; length: 16; V: TRBV6-6; size: .
DNA: TGTGCCAGCAGCCCGCTCGTGGGACTAGCGGGAGGTGGGAATGAGCAGTTCTTC; CDR3: CASSPLVGLAGGGNEQFF; D: TRBD2; J: TRBJ2-1; length: 18; V: TRBV11-1; size: once
DNA: TGTGCCAGTAGTATAGATCGCTTAGGGTACGGGTACGAGCAGTACTTC; CDR3: CASSIDRLGYGYEQYF; D: .; J: TRBJ2-7; length: 16; V: TRBV19; size: many